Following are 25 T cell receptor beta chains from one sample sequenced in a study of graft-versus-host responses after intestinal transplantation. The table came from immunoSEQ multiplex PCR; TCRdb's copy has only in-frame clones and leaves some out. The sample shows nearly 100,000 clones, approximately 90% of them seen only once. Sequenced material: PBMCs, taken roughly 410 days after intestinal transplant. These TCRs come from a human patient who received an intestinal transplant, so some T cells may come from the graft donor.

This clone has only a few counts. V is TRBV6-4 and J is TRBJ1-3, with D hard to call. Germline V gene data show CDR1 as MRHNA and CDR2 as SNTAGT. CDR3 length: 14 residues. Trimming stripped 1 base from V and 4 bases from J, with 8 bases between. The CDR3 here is CASSDFDPGNTIYF. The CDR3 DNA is TGTGCCAGCAGTGACTTTGATCCGGGAAACACCATATATTTT.

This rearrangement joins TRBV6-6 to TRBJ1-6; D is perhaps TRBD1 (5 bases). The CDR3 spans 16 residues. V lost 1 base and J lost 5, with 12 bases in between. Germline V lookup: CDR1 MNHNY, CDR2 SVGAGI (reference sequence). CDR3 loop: CASSYYGTKNNSPLHF. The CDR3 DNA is TGTGCCAGCAGTTACTACGGGACGAAGAATAATTCACCCCTCCACTTT.

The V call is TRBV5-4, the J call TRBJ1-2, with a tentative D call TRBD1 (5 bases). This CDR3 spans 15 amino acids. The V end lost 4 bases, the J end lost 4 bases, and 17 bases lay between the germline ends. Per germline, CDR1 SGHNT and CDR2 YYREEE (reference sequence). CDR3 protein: CASSRPDSLPYGYTF. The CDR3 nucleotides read TGTGCCAGCAGCCGCCCCGACAGCCTACCCTATGGCTACACCTTC.

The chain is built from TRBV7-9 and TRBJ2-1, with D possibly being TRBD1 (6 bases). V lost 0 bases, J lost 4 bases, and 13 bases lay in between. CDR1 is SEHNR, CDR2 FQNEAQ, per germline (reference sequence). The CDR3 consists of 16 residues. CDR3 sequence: CASSLAGGQPYNEQFF. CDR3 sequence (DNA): TGTGCCAGCAGCTTAGCGGGTGGACAGCCATACAATGAGCAGTTCTTC.

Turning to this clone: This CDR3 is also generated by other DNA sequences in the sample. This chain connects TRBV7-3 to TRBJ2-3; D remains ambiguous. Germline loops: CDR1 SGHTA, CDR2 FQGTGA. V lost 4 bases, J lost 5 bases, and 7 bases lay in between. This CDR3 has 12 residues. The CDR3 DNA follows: TGTGCCAGCAGCTCCCCCGGAGATACGCAGTATTTT. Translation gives CASSSPGDTQYF.

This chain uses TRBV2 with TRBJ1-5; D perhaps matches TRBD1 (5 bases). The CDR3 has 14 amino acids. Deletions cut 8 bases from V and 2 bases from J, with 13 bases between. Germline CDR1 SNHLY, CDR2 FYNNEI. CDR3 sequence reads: CASSREKGNQPQHF. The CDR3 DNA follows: TGTGCCAGCTCCAGGGAGAAAGGCAATCAGCCCCAGCATTTT. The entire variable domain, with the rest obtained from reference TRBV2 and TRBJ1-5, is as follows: EPEVTQTPSHQVTQMGQEVILRCVPISNHLYFYWYRQILGQKVEFLVSFYNNEISEKSEIFDDQFSVERPDGSNFTLKIRSTKLEDSAMYFCASSREKGNQPQHFGDGTRLSIL.

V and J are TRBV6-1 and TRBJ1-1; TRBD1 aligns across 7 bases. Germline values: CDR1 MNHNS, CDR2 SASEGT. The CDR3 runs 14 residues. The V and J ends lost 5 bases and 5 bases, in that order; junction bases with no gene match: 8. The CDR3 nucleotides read TGTGCCAGCAGTCCGGAACAGGGGCGGACTGAAGCTTTCTTT. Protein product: CASSPEQGRTEAFF.

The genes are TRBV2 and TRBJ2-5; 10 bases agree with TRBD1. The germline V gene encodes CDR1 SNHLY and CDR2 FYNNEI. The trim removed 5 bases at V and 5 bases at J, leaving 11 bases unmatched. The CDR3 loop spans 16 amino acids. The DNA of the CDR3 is TGTGCCAGCAGTTCACCGGGACAGGGGATTTGGGAGACCCAGTACTTC. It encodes CASSSPGQGIWETQYF.

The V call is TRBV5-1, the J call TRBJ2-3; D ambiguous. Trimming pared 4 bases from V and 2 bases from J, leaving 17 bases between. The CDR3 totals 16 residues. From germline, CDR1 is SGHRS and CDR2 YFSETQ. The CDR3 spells CASSRSGHGVTDTQYF. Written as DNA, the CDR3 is TGCGCCAGCAGCCGGTCCGGGCACGGTGTCACAGATACGCAGTATTTT.

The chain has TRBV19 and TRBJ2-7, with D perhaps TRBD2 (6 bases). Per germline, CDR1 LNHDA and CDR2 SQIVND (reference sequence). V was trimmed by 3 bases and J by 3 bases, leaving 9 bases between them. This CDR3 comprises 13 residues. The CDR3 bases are TGTGCCAGTAGTATCTACGGGGGCTACGAGCAGTACTTC. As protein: CASSIYGGYEQYF.

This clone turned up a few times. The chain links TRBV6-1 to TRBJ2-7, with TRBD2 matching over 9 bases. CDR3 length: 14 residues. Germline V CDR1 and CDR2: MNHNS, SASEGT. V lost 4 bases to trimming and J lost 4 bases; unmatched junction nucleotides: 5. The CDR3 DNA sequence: TGTGCCAGCAGTGGGCTAGCGGGGAGGTACGAGCAGTACTTC. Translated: CASSGLAGRYEQYF.

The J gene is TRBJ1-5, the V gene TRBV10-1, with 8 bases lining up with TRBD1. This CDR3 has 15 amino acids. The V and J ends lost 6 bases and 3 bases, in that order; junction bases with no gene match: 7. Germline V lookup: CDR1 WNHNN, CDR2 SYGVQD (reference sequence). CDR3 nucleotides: TGCGCCAGCAGGCCCACAGGGGGAGACAATCAGCCCCAGCATTTT. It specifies CASRPTGGDNQPQHF.

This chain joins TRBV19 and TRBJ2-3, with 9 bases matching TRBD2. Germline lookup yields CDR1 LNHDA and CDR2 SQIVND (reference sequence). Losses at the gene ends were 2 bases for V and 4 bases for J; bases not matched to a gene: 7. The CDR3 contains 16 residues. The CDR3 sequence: CASSISLAGPPDTQYF. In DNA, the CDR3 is TGTGCCAGTAGTATATCGCTAGCGGGGCCCCCAGATACGCAGTATTTT.

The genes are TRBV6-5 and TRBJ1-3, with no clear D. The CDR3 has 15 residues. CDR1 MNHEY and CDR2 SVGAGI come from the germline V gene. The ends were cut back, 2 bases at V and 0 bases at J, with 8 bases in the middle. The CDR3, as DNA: TGTGCCAGCAGTTACGGCGCGAGCTCTGGAAACACCATATATTTT. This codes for CASSYGASSGNTIYF.

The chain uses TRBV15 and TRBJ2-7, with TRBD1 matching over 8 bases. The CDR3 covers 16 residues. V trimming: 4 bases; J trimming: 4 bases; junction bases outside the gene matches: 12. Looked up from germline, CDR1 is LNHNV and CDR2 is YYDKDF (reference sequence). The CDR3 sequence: CATSTGQDHLTYEQYF. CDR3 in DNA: TGTGCCACCAGCACGGGACAGGACCACTTAACTTACGAGCAGTACTTC.

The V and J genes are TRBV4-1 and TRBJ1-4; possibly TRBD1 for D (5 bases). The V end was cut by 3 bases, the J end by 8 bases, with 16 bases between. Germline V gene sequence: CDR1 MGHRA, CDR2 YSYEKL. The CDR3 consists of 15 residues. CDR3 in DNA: TGCGCCAGCAGCCACCCGGGGGGAATGCGAGAAAAACTGTTTTTT. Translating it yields CASSHPGGMREKLFF.

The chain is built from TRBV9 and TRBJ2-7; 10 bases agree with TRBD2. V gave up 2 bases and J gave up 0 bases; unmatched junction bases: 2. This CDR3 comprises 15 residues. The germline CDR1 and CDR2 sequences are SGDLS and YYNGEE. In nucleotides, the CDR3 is TGTGCCAGCAGCGTCGGGACTAGCGTCTCCTACGAGCAGTACTTC. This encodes CASSVGTSVSYEQYF.

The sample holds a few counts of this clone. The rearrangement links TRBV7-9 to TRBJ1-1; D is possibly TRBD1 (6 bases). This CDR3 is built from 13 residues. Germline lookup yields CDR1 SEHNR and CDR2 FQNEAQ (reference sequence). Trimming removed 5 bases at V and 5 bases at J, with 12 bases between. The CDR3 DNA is TGTGCCAGCAGCCGGACAGAGGGGACTGAAGCTTTCTTT. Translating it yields CASSRTEGTEAFF.

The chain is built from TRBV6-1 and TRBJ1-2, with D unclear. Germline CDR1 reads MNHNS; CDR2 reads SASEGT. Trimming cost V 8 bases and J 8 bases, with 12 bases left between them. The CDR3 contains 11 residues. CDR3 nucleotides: TGTGCCAGCGATCACACGTACGGCTACACCTTC. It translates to CASDHTYGYTF.

The CDR3 sequence: CASSDLAPGQPQHF. The DNA for the CDR3 is TGCGCCAGCAGTGATTTGGCCCCAGGTCAGCCCCAGCATTTT. This chain links TRBV10-2 with TRBJ1-5, with D hard to call. V dropped 3 bases and J dropped 6 bases, with 12 bases sitting between them. The CDR3 has 14 residues. Germline V gene lookup returns CDR1 WSHSY and CDR2 SAAADI.

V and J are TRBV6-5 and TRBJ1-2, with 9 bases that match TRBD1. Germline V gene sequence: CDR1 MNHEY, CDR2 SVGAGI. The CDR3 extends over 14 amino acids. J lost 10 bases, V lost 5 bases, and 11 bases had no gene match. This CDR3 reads CASSQPGQGPIYTF. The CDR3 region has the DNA TGTGCCAGCAGTCAACCGGGACAGGGCCCTATCTACACCTTC.

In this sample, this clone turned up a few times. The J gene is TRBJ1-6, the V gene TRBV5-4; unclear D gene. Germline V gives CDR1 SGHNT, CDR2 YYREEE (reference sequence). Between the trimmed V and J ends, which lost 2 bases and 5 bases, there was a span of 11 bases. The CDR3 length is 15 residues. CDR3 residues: CASSLPGANNSPLHF. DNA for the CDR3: TGTGCCAGCAGCTTACCGGGAGCCAATAATTCACCCCTCCACTTT.

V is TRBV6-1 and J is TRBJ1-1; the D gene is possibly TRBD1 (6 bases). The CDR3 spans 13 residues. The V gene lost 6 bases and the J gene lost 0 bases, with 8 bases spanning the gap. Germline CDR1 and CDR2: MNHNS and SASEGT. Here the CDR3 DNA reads TGTGCCAGCAGGGGGGGCATGAACACTGAAGCTTTCTTT. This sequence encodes CASRGGMNTEAFF.

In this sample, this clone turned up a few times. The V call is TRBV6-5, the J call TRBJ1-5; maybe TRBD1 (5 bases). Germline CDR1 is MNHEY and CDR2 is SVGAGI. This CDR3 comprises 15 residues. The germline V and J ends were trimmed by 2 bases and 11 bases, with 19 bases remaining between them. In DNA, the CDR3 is TGTGCCAGCAGTTACGGGGCCAATCCCTCCTGGGCCCAGCATTTT. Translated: CASSYGANPSWAQHF.

The CDR3 DNA is TGTGCCAGCAGCTTGGGCCCTAACACCGGGGAGCTGTTTTTT. The encoded protein is CASSLGPNTGELFF. The chain joins TRBV11-2 to TRBJ2-2; unclear D gene. V lost 3 bases and J lost 2, with 7 bases in between. Germline V gene sequence: CDR1 SGHAT, CDR2 FQNNGV. The CDR3 runs 14 residues.